The clone carrying this T cell receptor (beta chain) has just a few counts. The antigen remains unidentified. These data are taken from a study of T cell repertoires in cytomegalovirus infection. Turning to the study itself: Carrying CMV and the relevant HLA type showed in public TCR beta signatures.

Findings and limits, study-wide: Within the response measured ex vivo, HLA-C-restricted CMV-specific TCR beta clonotypes were dominant.

MiXCR was run by TCRdb on the reads, yielding one entry per CDR3 protein. The sample includes some 800,000 distinct CDR3 sequences, about 33% of them seen just once. The specimen was cultured CD8+ T cells from PBMCs, collected from culture after CMV antigen stimulation. The source is a human donor in good health (CMV status not recorded). Some clones in this sample may be carry-over from other donors' samples.

The CDR3 nucleotides are TGTGCCAGCAGGGGTTTTGGGACAGGGAATCAGCCCCAGCATTTT. The encoded protein is CASRGFGTGNQPQHF. This chain connects TRBV2 to TRBJ1-5; TRBD1 aligns across 9 bases. The length of the CDR3 is 15 residues. Germline CDR1 SNHLY, CDR2 FYNNEI. Trimming took 6 bases from V and 4 from J; bases not matched to a gene: 7.